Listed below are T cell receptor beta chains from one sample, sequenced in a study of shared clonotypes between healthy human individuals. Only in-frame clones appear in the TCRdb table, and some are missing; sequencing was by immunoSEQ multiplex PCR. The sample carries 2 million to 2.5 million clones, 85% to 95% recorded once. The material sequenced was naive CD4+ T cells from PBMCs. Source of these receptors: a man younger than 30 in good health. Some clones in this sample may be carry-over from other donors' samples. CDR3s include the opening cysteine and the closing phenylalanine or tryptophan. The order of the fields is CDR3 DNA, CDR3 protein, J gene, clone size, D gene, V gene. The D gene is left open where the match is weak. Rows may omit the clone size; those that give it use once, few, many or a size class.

cdr3_nt: TGTGCCAGCAGTGCCAACCCCGGGACACCCGATGGCTACACCTTC
cdr3_aa: CASSANPGTPDGYTF
j_call: TRBJ1-2
clone_size: .
d_call: .
v_call: TRBV6-4

cdr3_nt: TGTGCCAGCCTGACAGGGGCGGGGGAGCAGTACTTC
cdr3_aa: CASLTGAGEQYF
j_call: TRBJ2-7
clone_size: .
d_call: TRBD1
v_call: TRBV28

cdr3_nt: TGTGCCAGCAGTCTCCGGGACCCCCGGAACGGGGAGCTGTTTTTT
cdr3_aa: CASSLRDPRNGELFF
j_call: TRBJ2-2
clone_size: .
d_call: .
v_call: TRBV27

cdr3_nt: TGTGCCAGCAGGCCGCCCCGGGGGGATAGGGGCCCACGTGGCTACACCTTC
cdr3_aa: CASRPPRGDRGPRGYTF
j_call: TRBJ1-2
clone_size: .
d_call: .
v_call: TRBV28

cdr3_nt: TGTGCCAGCAGTTTCCTTGGGACCGGGGAGCTGTTTTTT
cdr3_aa: CASSFLGTGELFF
j_call: TRBJ2-2
clone_size: .
d_call: .
v_call: TRBV27

cdr3_nt: TGTGCCAGCAGTGAACAGGGAACCGGGGAAAAACTGTTTTTT
cdr3_aa: CASSEQGTGEKLFF
j_call: TRBJ1-4
clone_size: few
d_call: .
v_call: TRBV2

cdr3_nt: TGTGCCAGCTCAAAGGAAAACGAGCAGTACTTC
cdr3_aa: CASSKENEQYF
j_call: TRBJ2-7
clone_size: .
d_call: .
v_call: TRBV18

cdr3_nt: TGTGCCAGCACCGGGGTCCACAATGAGCAGTTCTTC
cdr3_aa: CASTGVHNEQFF
j_call: TRBJ2-1
clone_size: .
d_call: .
v_call: TRBV28

cdr3_nt: TGTGCCACCAGCAGAGAAGACAGGGGGCTCCACGAGCAGTACTTC
cdr3_aa: CATSREDRGLHEQYF
j_call: TRBJ2-7
clone_size: .
d_call: TRBD1
v_call: TRBV15

cdr3_nt: TGTGCCTGGGCGGGAGGGCAGTTAGCCAAAAACATTCAGTACTTC
cdr3_aa: CAWAGGQLAKNIQYF
j_call: TRBJ2-4
clone_size: .
d_call: TRBD2
v_call: TRBV30

cdr3_nt: TGTGCCAGCAGATCTCACCTAGCGGGAGGGGTAGCAGATACGCAGTATTTT
cdr3_aa: CASRSHLAGGVADTQYF
j_call: TRBJ2-3
clone_size: .
d_call: TRBD2
v_call: TRBV2

cdr3_nt: TGTGCCAGCATCAACCGGGACCGGGGCTACACCTTC
cdr3_aa: CASINRDRGYTF
j_call: TRBJ1-2
clone_size: few
d_call: .
v_call: TRBV28

cdr3_nt: TGTGCCAGCAGCCTAACGACAGATATCTACAATGAGCAGTTCTTC
cdr3_aa: CASSLTTDIYNEQFF
j_call: TRBJ2-1
clone_size: .
d_call: .
v_call: TRBV4-2

cdr3_nt: TGTGCCAGCCGACCGACGGGCTCGGGGGAGACCCAGTACTTC
cdr3_aa: CASRPTGSGETQYF
j_call: TRBJ2-5
clone_size: .
d_call: .
v_call: TRBV6-5

cdr3_nt: TGTGCCAGCAGCTTGGACGACAGGGCAATCTATGGCTACACCTTC
cdr3_aa: CASSLDDRAIYGYTF
j_call: TRBJ1-2
clone_size: .
d_call: TRBD1
v_call: TRBV5-6

cdr3_nt: TGCGCCAGCAGTGAATCCGCTAGGGGAACTAATGAAAAACTGTTTTTT
cdr3_aa: CASSESARGTNEKLFF
j_call: TRBJ1-4
clone_size: .
d_call: .
v_call: TRBV10-1

cdr3_nt: TGTGCCAGCAGCTTAGGACGACGACAGGGGGCCCCTCAGCCCCAGCATTTT
cdr3_aa: CASSLGRRQGAPQPQHF
j_call: TRBJ1-5
clone_size: .
d_call: TRBD1
v_call: TRBV7-4

cdr3_nt: TGTGCCAGCAGCTTAGTACGTGTCAGGGAGGCCTACGAGCAGTACTTC
cdr3_aa: CASSLVRVREAYEQYF
j_call: TRBJ2-7
clone_size: .
d_call: .
v_call: TRBV7-2

cdr3_nt: TGCGCCAGCAGCTTGGCGCAGGGACGACAAGAGACCCAGTACTTC
cdr3_aa: CASSLAQGRQETQYF
j_call: TRBJ2-5
clone_size: .
d_call: .
v_call: TRBV5-1

cdr3_nt: TGTGCCTGGATAGGCACAGGGCCTCAAGAGACCCAGTACTTC
cdr3_aa: CAWIGTGPQETQYF
j_call: TRBJ2-5
clone_size: .
d_call: .
v_call: TRBV30

cdr3_nt: TGTGCCTGGAGTGTACCCACTCGCTACAGGGGACGAAATCAGCCCCAGCATTTT
cdr3_aa: CAWSVPTRYRGRNQPQHF
j_call: TRBJ1-5
clone_size: .
d_call: TRBD1
v_call: TRBV30

cdr3_nt: TGTGCCAGCAGCTTAGTAGAGACCCAGTACTTC
cdr3_aa: CASSLVETQYF
j_call: TRBJ2-5
clone_size: .
d_call: .
v_call: TRBV7-7

cdr3_nt: TGCGCCAGCAGCCACGGTACGATACTAGCGGGACTCACCGGGGAGCTGTTTTTT
cdr3_aa: CASSHGTILAGLTGELFF
j_call: TRBJ2-2
clone_size: .
d_call: TRBD2
v_call: TRBV4-1

cdr3_nt: TGTGCCAGCAGCTTAGCGGATCTATACGAGCAGTACTTC
cdr3_aa: CASSLADLYEQYF
j_call: TRBJ2-7
clone_size: .
d_call: .
v_call: TRBV7-9

cdr3_nt: TGTGCCAGCAGTGGCCACGGCGGAACTAACTATGGCTACACCTTC
cdr3_aa: CASSGHGGTNYGYTF
j_call: TRBJ1-2
clone_size: .
d_call: .
v_call: TRBV6-1

cdr3_nt: TGTGCCAGCAGCCCGAACAGGGCGTCGAACCCCGCCCGGGACTTC
cdr3_aa: CASSPNRASNPARDF
j_call: TRBJ2-7
clone_size: .
d_call: .
v_call: TRBV28

cdr3_nt: TGTGCCAGCAGTTCGGGGGTACGGGAGCAGTTCTTC
cdr3_aa: CASSSGVREQFF
j_call: TRBJ2-1
clone_size: .
d_call: .
v_call: TRBV28

cdr3_nt: TGTGCCAGCAGTTTTGTTACTAGCGGGAGGGGTTCCTACGAGCAGTACTTC
cdr3_aa: CASSFVTSGRGSYEQYF
j_call: TRBJ2-7
clone_size: .
d_call: TRBD2
v_call: TRBV28